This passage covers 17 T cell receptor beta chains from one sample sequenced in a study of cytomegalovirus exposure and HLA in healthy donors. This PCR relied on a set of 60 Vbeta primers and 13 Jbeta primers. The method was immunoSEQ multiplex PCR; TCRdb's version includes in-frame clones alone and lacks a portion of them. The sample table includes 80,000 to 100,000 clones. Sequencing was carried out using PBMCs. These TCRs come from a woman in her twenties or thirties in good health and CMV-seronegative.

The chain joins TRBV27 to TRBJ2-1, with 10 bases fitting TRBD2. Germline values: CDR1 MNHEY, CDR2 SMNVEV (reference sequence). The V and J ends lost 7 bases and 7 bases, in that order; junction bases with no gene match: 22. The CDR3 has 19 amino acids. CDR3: CASMGWGLAGAPGGNEQFF. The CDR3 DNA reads TGTGCCAGCATGGGATGGGGTCTAGCGGGGGCCCCCGGCGGAAATGAGCAGTTCTTC.

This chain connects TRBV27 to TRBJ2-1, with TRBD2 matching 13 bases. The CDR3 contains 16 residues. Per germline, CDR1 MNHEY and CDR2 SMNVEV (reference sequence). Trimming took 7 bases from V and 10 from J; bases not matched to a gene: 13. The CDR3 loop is CASNPPGLAGFREQFF. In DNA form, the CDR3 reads TGTGCCAGCAACCCCCCGGGACTAGCGGGATTCAGGGAGCAGTTCTTC.

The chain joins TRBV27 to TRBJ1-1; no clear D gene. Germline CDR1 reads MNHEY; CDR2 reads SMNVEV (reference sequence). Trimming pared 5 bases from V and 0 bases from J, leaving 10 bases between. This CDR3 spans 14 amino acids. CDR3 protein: CASSPTLMNTEAFF. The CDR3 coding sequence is TGTGCCAGCAGTCCAACTTTAATGAACACTGAAGCTTTCTTT.

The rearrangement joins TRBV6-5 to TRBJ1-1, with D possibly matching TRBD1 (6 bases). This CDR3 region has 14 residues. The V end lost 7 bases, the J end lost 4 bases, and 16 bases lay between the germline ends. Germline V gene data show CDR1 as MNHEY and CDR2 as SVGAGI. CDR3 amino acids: CASTPPGASTEAFF. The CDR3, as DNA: TGTGCCAGCACCCCCCCAGGGGCGAGCACTGAAGCTTTCTTT.

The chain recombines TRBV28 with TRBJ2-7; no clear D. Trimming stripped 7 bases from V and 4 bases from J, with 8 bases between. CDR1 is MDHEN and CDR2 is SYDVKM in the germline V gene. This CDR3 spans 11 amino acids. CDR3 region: CASMTRYEQYF. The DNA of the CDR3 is TGTGCCAGCATGACGAGGTACGAGCAGTACTTC.

CDR3 sequence reads: CAWSAPLTSYEQYF. In DNA form, the CDR3 reads TGTGCCTGGAGTGCCCCCCTGACATCCTACGAGCAGTACTTC. The V and J genes are TRBV30 and TRBJ2-7; no clear D. Germline CDR1 reads GTSNPN; CDR2 reads SVGIG (reference sequence). V was trimmed by 1 base and J by 1 base, leaving 11 bases between them. The CDR3 runs to 14 residues. Full variable domain (outside the CDR3, taken from reference TRBV30 and TRBJ2-7): SQTIHQWPATLVQPVGSPLSLECTVEGTSNPNLYWYRQAAGRGLQLLFYSVGIGQISSEVPQNLSASRPQDRQFILSSKKLLLSDSGFYLCAWSAPLTSYEQYFGPGTRLTVT.

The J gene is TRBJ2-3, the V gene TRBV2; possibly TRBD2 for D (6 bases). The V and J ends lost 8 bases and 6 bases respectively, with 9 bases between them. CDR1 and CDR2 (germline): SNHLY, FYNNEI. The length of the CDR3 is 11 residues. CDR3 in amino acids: CASDGGDTQYF. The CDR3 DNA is TGTGCCAGCGACGGAGGGGATACGCAGTATTTT. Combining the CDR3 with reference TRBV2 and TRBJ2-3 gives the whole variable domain EPEVTQTPSHQVTQMGQEVILRCVPISNHLYFYWYRQILGQKVEFLVSFYNNEISEKSEIFDDQFSVERPDGSNFTLKIRSTKLEDSAMYFCASDGGDTQYFGPGTRLTVL.

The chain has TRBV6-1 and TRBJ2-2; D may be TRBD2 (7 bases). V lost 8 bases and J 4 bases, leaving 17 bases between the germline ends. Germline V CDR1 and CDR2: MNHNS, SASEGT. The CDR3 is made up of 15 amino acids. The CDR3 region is CASGGGRVGTGELFF. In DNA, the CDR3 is TGTGCCAGCGGGGGGGGCAGGGTCGGCACCGGGGAGCTGTTTTTT.

The CDR3 reads CASTGAPSYEQYF. CDR3 DNA: TGTGCCAGCACTGGGGCACCTTCCTACGAGCAGTACTTC. The V and J genes are TRBV28 and TRBJ2-7; maybe TRBD1 (5 bases). Trimming stripped 7 bases from V and 1 base from J, with 11 bases between. The germline V gene has CDR1 MDHEN and CDR2 SYDVKM. The CDR3 runs 13 residues.

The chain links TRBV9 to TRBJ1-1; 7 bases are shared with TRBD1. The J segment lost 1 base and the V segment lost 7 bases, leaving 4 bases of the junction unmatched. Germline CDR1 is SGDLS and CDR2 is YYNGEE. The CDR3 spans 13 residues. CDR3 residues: CASGGQANTEAFF. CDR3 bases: TGTGCCAGCGGAGGACAGGCGAACACTGAAGCTTTCTTT.

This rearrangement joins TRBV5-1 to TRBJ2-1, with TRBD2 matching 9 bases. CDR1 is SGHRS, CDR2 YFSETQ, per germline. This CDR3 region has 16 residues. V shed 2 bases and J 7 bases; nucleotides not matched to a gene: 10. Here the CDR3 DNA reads TGCGCCAGCAGCTTAGTTAGCGGGAGCCCGGGAAATGAGCAGTTCTTC. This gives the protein CASSLVSGSPGNEQFF. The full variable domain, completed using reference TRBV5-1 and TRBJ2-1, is KAGVTQTPRYLIKTRGQQVTLSCSPISGHRSVSWYQQTPGQGLQFLFEYFSETQRNKGNFPGRFSGRQFSNSRSEMNVSTLELGDSALYLCASSLVSGSPGNEQFFGPGTRLTVL.

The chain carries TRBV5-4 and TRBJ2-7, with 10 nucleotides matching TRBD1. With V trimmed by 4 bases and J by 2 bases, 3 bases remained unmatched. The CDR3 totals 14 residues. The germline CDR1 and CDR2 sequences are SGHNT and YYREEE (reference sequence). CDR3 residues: CASSPDRGTYEQYF. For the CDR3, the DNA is TGTGCCAGCAGCCCGGACAGGGGGACCTACGAGCAGTACTTC.

The CDR3 sequence is CASSYGGRRQGEQFF. The CDR3 DNA reads as TGTGCCAGCAGTTACGGGGGGAGGAGACAGGGTGAGCAGTTCTTC. The chain carries TRBV6-5 and TRBJ2-1; D possibly corresponds to TRBD1 (7 bases). The germline V and J ends were trimmed by 2 bases and 9 bases, with 17 bases remaining between them. The CDR3 is made up of 15 amino acids. CDR1 MNHEY and CDR2 SVGAGI come from the germline V gene.

The CDR3 loop reads CASSFTQSNQPQHF. CDR3 bases: TGTGCCAGCAGCTTTACACAGAGCAATCAGCCCCAGCATTTT. The genes are TRBV7-2 and TRBJ1-5; no clear D. The CDR3 runs to 14 residues. Trimming took off 3 bases at V and 1 base at J, with 7 bases between the two ends. Germline V CDR1 and CDR2: SGHTA, FQGNSA.

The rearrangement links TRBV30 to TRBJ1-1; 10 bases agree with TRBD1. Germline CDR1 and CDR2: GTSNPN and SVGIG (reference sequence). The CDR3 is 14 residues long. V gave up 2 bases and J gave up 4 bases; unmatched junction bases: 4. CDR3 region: CAWSLGQGSTEAFF. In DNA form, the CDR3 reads TGTGCCTGGAGTCTGGGACAGGGGTCCACTGAAGCTTTCTTT.

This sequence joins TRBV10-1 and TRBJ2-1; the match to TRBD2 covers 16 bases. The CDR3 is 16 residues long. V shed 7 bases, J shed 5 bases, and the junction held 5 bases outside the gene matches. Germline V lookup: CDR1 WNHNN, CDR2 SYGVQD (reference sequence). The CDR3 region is CASNSGTSGGDNEQFF. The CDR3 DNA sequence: TGCGCCAGCAACTCCGGGACTAGCGGGGGGGACAATGAGCAGTTCTTC.

Here the CDR3 DNA reads TGTGCCAGCAAAATTAGACAGGCGAGAGACACTGAAGCTTTCTTT. Translation gives CASKIRQARDTEAFF. The V gene is TRBV6-1, the J gene TRBJ1-1; D is perhaps TRBD1 (6 bases). Germline CDR1 is MNHNS and CDR2 is SASEGT. This CDR3 contains 15 residues. Trimming left V 7 bases short and J 3 bases short, with 18 bases between.